Below, one T cell receptor beta chain is given with its context. Its antigen is as yet unknown. Read sequence stops 3 residues before the CDR3 end, and the germline J gene provides the missing end. These data come from a study of T cell clonality in common variable immunodeficiency. Sequencing was performed with immunoSEQ multiplex PCR; in TCRdb, only in-frame clones are kept and a portion is missing. The sample was found to contain about 35,000 clones, and every one recurs. Germline CDR1 is SGHTA and CDR2 is FQGNSA. The CDR3 consists of 15 residues. Germline trimming cut 5 bases from V and 8 bases from J; bases unmatched to any gene: 9. The study, taken as a whole, reports: Common variable immunodeficiency TCR beta sequences reportedly had fewer deletions and N-nucleotide insertions.

The sequence was obtained from a human donor with common variable immunodeficiency. The sample taken for sequencing was peripheral blood mononuclear cells. This chain connects TRBV7-2 to TRBJ1-4; 9 nucleotides align to TRBD1. Partial CDR3 DNA: TGTGCCAGCAGCCTTAGACAGGGGGGGGAGGAAAAA. Protein: CASSLRQGGEEK. The whole CDR3 is CASSLRQGGEEKLFF.